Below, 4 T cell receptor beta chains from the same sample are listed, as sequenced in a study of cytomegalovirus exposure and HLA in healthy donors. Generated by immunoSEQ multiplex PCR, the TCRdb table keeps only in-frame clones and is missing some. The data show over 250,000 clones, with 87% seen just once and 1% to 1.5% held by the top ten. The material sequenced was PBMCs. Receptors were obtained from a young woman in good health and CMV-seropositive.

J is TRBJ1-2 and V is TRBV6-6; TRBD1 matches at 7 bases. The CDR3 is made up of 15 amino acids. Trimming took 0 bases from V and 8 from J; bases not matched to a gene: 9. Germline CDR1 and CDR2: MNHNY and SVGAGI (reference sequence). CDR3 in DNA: TGTGCCAGCAGTTACTCGGGGGACAGCCTGGGGGGCTACACCTTC. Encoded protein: CASSYSGDSLGGYTF.

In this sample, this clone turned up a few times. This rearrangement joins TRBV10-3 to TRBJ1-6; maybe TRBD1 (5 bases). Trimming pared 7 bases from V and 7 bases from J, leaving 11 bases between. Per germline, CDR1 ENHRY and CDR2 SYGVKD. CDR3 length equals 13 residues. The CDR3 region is CAITGDGNSPLHF. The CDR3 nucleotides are TGTGCCATCACGGGGGACGGCAATTCACCCCTCCACTTT.

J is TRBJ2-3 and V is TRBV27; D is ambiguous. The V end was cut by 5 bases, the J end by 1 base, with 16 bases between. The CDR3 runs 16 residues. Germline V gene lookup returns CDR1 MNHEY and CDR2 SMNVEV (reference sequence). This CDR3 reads CASSGRVTARTDTQYF. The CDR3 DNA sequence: TGTGCCAGCAGTGGTCGTGTTACAGCCCGCACAGATACGCAGTATTTT.

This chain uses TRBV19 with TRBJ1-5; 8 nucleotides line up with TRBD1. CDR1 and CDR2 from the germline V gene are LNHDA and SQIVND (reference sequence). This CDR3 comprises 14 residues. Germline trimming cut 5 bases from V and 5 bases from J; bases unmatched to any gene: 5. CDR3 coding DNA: TGTGCCAGTAGTCCGGGACAGGAACATCAGCCCCAGCATTTT. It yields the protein CASSPGQEHQPQHF.